This TCR beta chain was identified in a study of cytomegalovirus exposure and HLA in healthy donors (dated by TCRdb to about 2017). Study-level background: According to an earlier analysis of 550 to 750 of the donors, some 180 million T cells yielded some 110 million unique TCR beta sequences and approximately 300 Gb of sequence data. The later analysis used no new phenotypic data to find candidate immune exposures, relying instead on TCR beta sequences and their occurrence across donors. An early release that covered 640 HLA-typed donors contained 300 to 350 gigabases of sequencing data and around 85 million unique TCR sequences. Typing coverage differed by locus: A, B, C, DRB1 and DQB1 were typed in about 620-630 donors, DQA1 in 522, DPA1 in roughly 590, and DPB1 in approximately 450. Class I and class II HLA loci were covered by the typing at four-digit resolution. An earlier analysis of approximately 500 of the donors applied high-throughput TCR beta sequencing to assess whether each TCR beta V gene segment acted as functional or pseudogenic. Among some 400 genotyped donors of the cohort, an average of roughly 230,000 unique TCR beta nucleotide sequences was sequenced per donor, of which 15% to 20% were non-productive. In addition to the first cohort of 666 subjects, a separate validation cohort of 120 different subjects was used. The study was designed to test whether signatures of past pathogen exposure could be identified by cataloging public T cell receptors. A later genetic analysis took genome-wide SNP genotypes for about three fifths of the 666 donors and used that subset as a discovery cohort. In a later analysis, previously published TCR beta repertoires from 666 donors were re-analyzed and high-resolution HLA genotyping was added so that TCR occurrence patterns could be studied. All discovery cohort repertoires had been generated using a single sequencing platform. Alongside the repertoire data, information on donor age, sex, ethnicity and CMV serostatus was compiled. To predict cytomegalovirus infection status, the study combined high-throughput TCR immunosequencing, statistical association of individual TCRs with disease status, and machine learning. The study profiled the T cell repertoires of under 850 subjects by immunosequencing and related them to cytomegalovirus serostatus. Because of strong linkage in the cohort, four to six DR-DQ haplotypes were treated as single units for association and clustering. Among the approximately 420 genotyped donors, about 83% belonged to the genetic ancestry cluster associated with self-reported Caucasian donors.

Results and caveats for the whole study, not just this receptor: Strong co-occurrence of HLA alleles, especially DR and DQ, made assigning TCR associations to individual alleles difficult. Most CMV-associated TCR beta chains appeared to be HLA-restricted in a later analysis, and the HLA associations seemed to be driven largely by CMV exposure. A later analysis found that HLA-associated TCR beta chains were more clonally expanded and had lower generation probabilities than equally common non-associated chains. Most TCR sequences were observed very rarely across donors, whereas some public TCRs were present in many individuals. According to a later analysis, TCR association rates differed among HLA loci, with DRB1 alleles showing the most associated TCRs and HLA-C alleles showing the fewest. The only immune exposure information available for the cohort was CMV serostatus. In a later analysis, around 17,000 TCR beta sequences were associated with specific HLA alleles at a false discovery rate of 0.05. Because HLA typing was unavailable for some donors at each locus, only the typed subset was used in association tests. A later genetic analysis reported fewer N-insertions in productive TCRs among donors in an Asian-associated ancestry cluster than the roughly 700-donor mean. Because counts were too low, seventeen rarely observed V segments, including chromosome 9 orphons, were excluded from the earlier analysis of fewer than 650 of the donors. In vitro tests confirmed that a few of the cytomegalovirus-associated TCR beta chains recognize cytomegalovirus antigens. This cohort had only TCR beta chains sequenced, and the lack of alpha or paired-chain data limited which features could be detected. The sequencing pipeline was judged likely to have produced a cluster of highly shared sequence variants as a technical artifact. V-gene and J-gene trimming of TCR beta chains was associated with a missense DCLRE1C variant in a later genetic analysis, and the association was replicated in an independent cohort. Cytomegalovirus status was reported to be diagnosed by the classifier with high specificity and sensitivity in both the original and validation cohorts. Broadly in line with IMGT annotations, most TCR beta V segments showed up in productive rearrangements about 87% or about 30% of the time in an earlier analysis of around 550 of the donors. The study gave a list of 150 to 200 TCR beta chains associated with cytomegalovirus. The 87-base-pair reads could not distinguish some IMGT-functional V segments, including TRBV6-2 and TRBV6-3, so those segments were excluded. Correlated functional status among segregating V segments might be attributable to linkage disequilibrium, but an unknown experimental factor could not be ruled out. A further reported finding was that TCR beta sequences accurately predicted the HLA-A and HLA-B alleles for most subjects in the first cohort. The authors suggested that the approach could potentially be generalized to other disease states and immunological phenotypes. The presence/absence analyses assumed that sequencing depth was roughly uniform across donors, and that assumption may not be true. According to a later analysis, parvovirus B19, influenza, CMV and Epstein-Barr virus appeared linked to several top co-occurrence clusters.

Germline trimming amounts to 1 base on V and 4 bases on J, with 1 as the count of junction bases outside the gene matches. Including cysteine and phenylalanine, the CDR3 has 14 amino acids. The DNA shown is the 42-base CDR3, in frame from base 1. In the germline V gene (reference sequence), CDR1 corresponds to SGHKS and CDR2 to YYEKEE. As to this clone: What this receptor recognizes is not known. No much larger clonotype is one base removed from it; base qualities were not supplied.

The library was built by means of the immunoSEQ multiplex PCR assay. A mixture of 60 forward primers for TCR Vbeta segments and 13 reverse primers for TCR Jbeta segments was used in the multiplex PCR. The CDR3 region of rearranged TCR beta genes was amplified from genomic DNA by a multiplex PCR assay. The Illumina HiSeq System was used to sequence the amplified TCR beta libraries as 87-base-pair reads. The paper's data handling went like this. Across the 670 or so repertoires, a later analysis counted tens of millions of unique TCR beta chains, roughly 11 million of which were shared by at least two donors. Raw reads were error-corrected and collapsed into unique sequences by a nearest-neighbor algorithm in which closely related sequences were merged to remove PCR and sequencing errors. CDR3 sequences were aligned to IMGT reference sequences to assign V, D and J gene segments. For a sequence to be retained, at least a six-nucleotide match to both a V gene segment and a J gene segment was required. A rearrangement counted as productive if the CDR3 had no stop codons and remained in frame with V and J, and every other rearrangement counted as non-productive. Following IMGT convention, CDR3 was defined as the stretch from the second conserved V-encoded cysteine up to the conserved J-encoded phenylalanine. The earlier analysis of fewer than 750 of the donors excluded sequences that lacked an unambiguous match to a single V gene segment. An earlier analysis of roughly 590 of the donors called V segments functional above 56.7% productive rearrangements and segregating when the between-donor standard deviation exceeded 5%. A statistical classification framework was developed to diagnose cytomegalovirus status using the catalog of TCR beta chain sequences. A later analysis assigned V and J genes by comparing TCR nucleotide sequences with IMGT/GENE-DB human TR gene sequences. The TCRdist pipeline was used in a later analysis to assign CDR3 sequences and most-parsimonious VDJ recombination scenarios. In a later analysis, each TCR beta chain was defined by its CDR3 amino acid sequence together with its V-gene family, and reads lacking a unique V-gene family were excluded. As a way to deal with suspected cross-contamination and a sequencing artifact, a later analysis dropped hundreds of nucleotide sequences that were highly shared and had low generation probability. In a later analysis, a clonal expansion index was calculated for each public chain from normalized within-repertoire ranks of inferred template counts. A later analysis computed generation probabilities with a VDJ recombination model fitted to out-of-frame rearrangements, and checked the results against IGoR. Hypergeometric tests were used in a later analysis to score TCR-TCR, TCR-HLA and TCR-CMV co-occurrence, with a repertoire-size bias correction applied to the TCR pairs. To estimate false discovery rates, a later analysis permuted the HLA or CMV assignments 20 times. In a later analysis, co-occurring TCRs were grouped using DBSCAN, and TCRdist sequence similarity was added for clustering within HLA-allele-positive subsets. Co-occurrence clustering excluded repertoires with fewer than 30,000 or more than 120,000 public chains, plus five with anomalous nucleotide sharing. In its TCRdb copy, this immuneACCESS table keeps in-frame sequences only and misses some clones. Where compared with another copy, unresolved V genes explain less than half of these, and the others have no known cause. The V and J calls and clone size were taken over from that table, and D and trimming were inferred from the DNA. This sample is represented by about 150,000 clones; 55% to 70% of them were singletons. The ten top clones hold 6% to 8.5% of the sample.

The cohort consisted of 666 healthy bone marrow donors. At the time of sampling, all cohort members were nominally healthy, though unrecorded immune exposures were likely present. The donor tested CMV seropositive, placing the donor among the 289 seropositive members of the cohort. A peripheral blood sample was collected from each donor, and TCR beta sequencing was performed on peripheral blood mononuclear cells. The Qiagen DNeasy Blood Extraction Kit was used to extract genomic DNA from the blood cell samples. This TCR derives from a woman in her fifties or sixties in good health and CMV-seropositive. The sequenced material came from PBMCs. The rearrangement combines TRBV5-5 with TRBJ1-4; 7 of the junction bases match TRBD1. The base sequence is TGTGCCAGCAGCTTGACAGGGGATAATGAAAAACTGTTTTTT. Its translation is CASSLTGDNEKLFF.